This TCR beta chain emerged from a study of human T cells and chemical hapten exposure. Findings of the study overall: There was a positive correlation between PT1 expanded TCR counts and patch test score. Significantly more large CDR3 similarity clusters were formed by expanded TCRs than by controls.

Germline trimming cut 2 bases from V and 2 bases from J; bases unmatched to any gene: 3. CDR1 is ENHRY, CDR2 SYGVKD, per germline. The CDR3 sequence is 16 residues long. TCRdb fed the RACE reads into MiXCR, producing one record per CDR3 protein. In the table there are approximately 400,000 distinct CDR3 sequences, roughly 5.3% of which are singletons. This clonotype was counted between two and nine times. What it recognizes is unknown. Documented time point: pre-sensitization, week 0. Treatment here: therapeutic diphenylcyclopropenone sensitization with weekly scalp DPC. The starting material, unfractionated whole blood, was used for total RNA extraction.

V gene TRBV10-3 combines with J gene TRBJ2-3; 11 positions agree with TRBD2. The TCR was taken from a woman aged 45 to 65 with alopecia areata. Some clones in this sample may be carry-over from other donors' samples. Sequencing used whole blood, obtained in connection with sensitization to the hapten diphenylcyclopropenone (DPC). The CDR3 DNA is TGTGCCATCAGTGAGCCGGGACTAGCGGACACAGATACGCAGTATTTT. Residues: CAISEPGLADTDTQYF.